This T cell receptor beta chain was sequenced during a study of T cell responses to AZD1222 COVID-19 vaccine. Study information: Doses given second, at about 4 or about 12 weeks, were pooled. Notes on the study in general: Close to half of all spike-specific TCRs reportedly target regions of the variants that are unmutated. Sampling that yielded the repertoires occurred only after the peak T cell response. Breadth and depth of Spike-specific TCRs rose after two AZD1222 doses.

Generated by immunoSEQ multiplex PCR, the TCRdb table keeps only in-frame clones and is missing some. The table has roughly 180,000 clones, around 94% seen once; the top ten hold about 0.6%. As concerns this clone: The antigen is not known.

V lost 0 bases to trimming and J lost 4 bases, with 12 bases between them. CDR1 and CDR2 from the germline V gene are SEHNR and FQNEAQ (reference sequence). The CDR3 consists of 15 residues. The rearrangement uses TRBV7-9 and TRBJ1-2, with a weak D call TRBD1 (6 bases). The TCR comes from an adult in good health. This specimen consisted of peripheral blood, obtained on day 0 of AZD1222 vaccination. CDR3 in DNA: TGTGCCAGCAGCTTAGCCCACAGGGAATCCTATGGCTACACCTTC. Its protein product is CASSLAHRESYGYTF.